This T cell receptor beta chain was sequenced for a study of shared clonotypes between healthy human individuals. Generated by immunoSEQ multiplex PCR, the TCRdb table keeps only in-frame clones and is missing some. The data hold roughly 700,000 clones, with around 74% observed a single time. Free of recent acute infections or vaccinations, the donors were healthy HIV-negative adults. The germline V gene encodes CDR1 MNHNS and CDR2 SASEGT. V dropped 2 bases and J dropped 5 bases, with 16 bases sitting between them. The CDR3 totals 15 residues. The chain recombines TRBV6-1 with TRBJ2-7; D is possibly TRBD1 or TRBD2 (5 bases each). The material sequenced was memory CD4+ T cells sorted from blood. The subset here: CD45RA-negative fraction. This sequence originates from a woman in her twenties or thirties in good health. CDR3 sequence: CASSERGVPVDEQYF. The CDR3 DNA follows: TGTGCCAGCAGTGAAAGAGGGGTCCCCGTGGACGAGCAGTACTTC.